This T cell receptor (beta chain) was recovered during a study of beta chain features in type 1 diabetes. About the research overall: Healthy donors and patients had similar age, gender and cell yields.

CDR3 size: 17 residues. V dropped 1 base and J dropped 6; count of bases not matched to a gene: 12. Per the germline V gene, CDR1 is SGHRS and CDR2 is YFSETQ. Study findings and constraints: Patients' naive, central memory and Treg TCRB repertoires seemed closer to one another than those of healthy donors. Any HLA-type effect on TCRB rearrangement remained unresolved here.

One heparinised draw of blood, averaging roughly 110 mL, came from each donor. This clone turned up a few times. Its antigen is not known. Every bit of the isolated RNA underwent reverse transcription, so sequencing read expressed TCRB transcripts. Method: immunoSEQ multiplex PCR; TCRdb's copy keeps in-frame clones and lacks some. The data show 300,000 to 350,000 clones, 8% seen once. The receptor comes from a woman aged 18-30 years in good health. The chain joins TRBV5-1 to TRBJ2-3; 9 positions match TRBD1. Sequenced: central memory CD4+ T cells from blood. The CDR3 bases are TGCGCCAGCAGCTTGTTGGAAACGGGACAGGGTACCGATACGCAGTATTTT. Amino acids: CASSLLETGQGTDTQYF.